One sample yielded the 21 T cell receptor beta chains listed below, sequenced in a study of blood T cell repertoires in COVID-19. TCRdb's copy holds only in-frame clones and misses some; the assay was immunoSEQ multiplex PCR. This sample has about 100,000 clones; more than 70% occur once, and the top ten carry around 4.4%. Material: peripheral blood. The source is a human donor in a cohort sampled during active COVID-19.

J is TRBJ2-2 and V is TRBV5-5, with 10 bases aligning to TRBD2. The V and J ends lost 0 bases and 1 base, in that order; junction bases with no gene match: 3. Germline V gene sequence: CDR1 SGHKS, CDR2 YYEKEE (reference sequence). This CDR3 has 17 residues. The DNA of the CDR3 is TGTGCCAGCAGCTTGGAACTAGCGGGGAGGAACACCGGGGAGCTGTTTTTT. Its protein is CASSLELAGRNTGELFF.

This clone was seen only once. J is TRBJ1-1 and V is TRBV7-3; the D gene is possibly TRBD1 (5 bases). The V end was cut by 2 bases, the J end by 0 bases, with 7 bases between. The CDR3 spans 14 residues. The germline CDR1 and CDR2 sequences are SGHTA and FQGTGA. The CDR3 reads CASSLQGLNTEAFF. In DNA, the CDR3 is TGTGCCAGCAGCTTACAGGGCCTGAACACTGAAGCTTTCTTT.

The V gene is TRBV19, the J gene TRBJ1-4, with TRBD1 as a possible D gene (5 bases). The CDR3 runs 16 residues. V dropped 6 bases and J dropped 7 bases, with 21 bases sitting between them. In germline, CDR1 is LNHDA, CDR2 SQIVND (reference sequence). CDR3 DNA sequence: TGTGCCAGTAGGACCGGGACCGGGGGGAAGTTTGAAAAACTGTTTTTT. Translated, it gives CASRTGTGGKFEKLFF.

This chain connects TRBV19 to TRBJ2-7, with D unresolved. Trimming took off 4 bases at V and 3 bases at J, with 16 bases between the two ends. Germline V gene data show CDR1 as LNHDA and CDR2 as SQIVND (reference sequence). The CDR3 is 15 amino acids. CDR3: CASSTSLSGYYEQYF. The CDR3 DNA reads TGTGCCAGTAGTACATCCCTCTCAGGCTACTACGAGCAGTACTTC.

The chain has TRBV24-1 and TRBJ1-2; D call uncertain. This CDR3 spans 14 amino acids. The V gene's germline CDR1 is KGHDR and CDR2 SFDVKD. Trimming removed 1 base from V and 1 base from J, with 6 bases in between. The CDR3 here is CATSDFQVNYGYTF. The CDR3 region has the DNA TGTGCCACCAGTGATTTTCAGGTTAACTATGGCTACACCTTC.

This chain connects TRBV9 to TRBJ1-4; 8 nucleotides align to TRBD1. V lost 5 bases, J lost 8 bases, and 8 bases stayed unmatched. The CDR3 loop spans 14 amino acids. Germline V gives CDR1 SGDLS, CDR2 YYNGEE. As DNA, the CDR3 is TGTGCCAGCAGTCCTACAGGGGGACACGAAAAACTGTTTTTT. This encodes CASSPTGGHEKLFF.

V and J are TRBV18 and TRBJ2-2; 7 bases match TRBD2. Germline V gene data show CDR1 as KGHSH and CDR2 as LQKENI. The CDR3 contains 15 residues. V was clipped by 2 bases and J by 5 bases; unmatched bases: 5. CDR3 nucleotides: TGTGCCAGCTCACCAGGTAGCGGGCTAACCGGGGAGCTGTTTTTT. This codes for CASSPGSGLTGELFF.

This clone has a single count. This chain joins TRBV3-1 (or the pseudogene TRBV3-2) and TRBJ2-6; tentative D call: TRBD2 (7 bases). Germline V lookup: CDR1 LGHDT, CDR2 YNNKEL (reference sequence). The V end lost 3 bases, the J end lost 0 bases, and 12 bases lay between the germline ends. CDR3 length: 17 amino acids. The chain's CDR3 is CASSHPGGPSGANVLTF. CDR3 nucleotides: TGTGCCAGCAGCCACCCCGGGGGGCCCTCTGGGGCCAACGTCCTGACTTTC.

The CDR3, as DNA: TGTGCCACCAGTGACGGGACAGTGAACACTGAAGCTTTCTTT. Protein sequence: CATSDGTVNTEAFF. The rearrangement uses TRBV24-1 and TRBJ1-1; 7 bases line up with TRBD1. This CDR3 is 14 amino acids long. Germline loops: CDR1 KGHDR, CDR2 SFDVKD. The V and J ends lost 4 bases and 0 bases, in that order; junction bases with no gene match: 1.

CDR3 region: CASSPGQDTQYF. DNA for the CDR3: TGCGCCAGCAGCCCAGGGCAAGATACGCAGTATTTT. The chain is built from TRBV5-1 and TRBJ2-3; possibly TRBD1 for D (5 bases). The V gene lost 4 bases and the J gene lost 5 bases, with 8 bases spanning the gap. The CDR3 spans 12 residues. CDR1 and CDR2 from the germline V gene are SGHRS and YFSETQ. Combining the CDR3 with reference TRBV5-1 and TRBJ2-3 gives the whole variable domain KAGVTQTPRYLIKTRGQQVTLSCSPISGHRSVSWYQQTPGQGLQFLFEYFSETQRNKGNFPGRFSGRQFSNSRSEMNVSTLELGDSALYLCASSPGQDTQYFGPGTRLTVL.

This clone has a single count. This chain joins TRBV7-9 and TRBJ2-3; D is undetermined. V gave up 6 bases and J gave up 1 base, with 5 bases separating them. This CDR3 has 12 residues. CDR1 and CDR2 from the germline V gene are SEHNR and FQNEAQ (reference sequence). The CDR3 reads CASSPGTDTQYF. DNA for the CDR3: TGTGCCAGCAGTCCAGGCACAGATACGCAGTATTTT.

In this sample, this clone turned up once. V gene TRBV28 combines with J gene TRBJ2-7; the match to TRBD1 covers 9 bases. Losses at the gene ends were 3 bases for V and 7 bases for J; bases not matched to a gene: 7. The length of the CDR3 is 14 residues. Germline CDR1 is MDHEN and CDR2 is SYDVKM. CDR3 in DNA: TGTGCCAGCAGTTTGGTGGGACAGGGTGAAGAGCAGTACGTC. Translation gives CASSLVGQGEEQYV.

The genes are TRBV5-1 and TRBJ2-1; D perhaps matches TRBD1 (6 bases). V was cut by 3 bases and J by 6 bases, with 16 bases left in between. The CDR3 is 15 residues long. Germline V CDR1 and CDR2: SGHRS, YFSETQ. This chain's CDR3 is CASSSETGRGNEQFF. CDR3 in DNA: TGCGCCAGCAGCTCCGAGACAGGAAGGGGCAATGAGCAGTTCTTC.

This chain joins TRBV30 and TRBJ2-3; 9 nucleotides agree with TRBD2. Trimming took 7 bases from V and 4 from J; bases not matched to a gene: 6. The CDR3 length is 13 residues. CDR1 and CDR2 (germline): GTSNPN, SVGIG (reference sequence). CDR3 nucleotide sequence: TGTGCCTCATCTAGCGGGGTGGCAGATACGCAGTATTTT. This translates into CASSSGVADTQYF.

In this sample, this clone turned up a few times. The chain carries TRBV2 and TRBJ1-1; a possible D gene is TRBD1 (6 bases). V lost 3 bases and J 6 bases, leaving 11 bases between the germline ends. Germline V gene lookup returns CDR1 SNHLY and CDR2 FYNNEI. CDR3 length equals 13 residues. The CDR3 spells CASSDPTGSEAFF. In DNA, the CDR3 is TGTGCCAGCAGTGATCCTACAGGGTCTGAAGCTTTCTTT.

The V call is TRBV15, the J call TRBJ2-3; 10 nucleotides match TRBD2. This CDR3 contains 14 residues. Germline V CDR1 and CDR2: LNHNV, YYDKDF (reference sequence). V gave up 9 bases and J gave up 1 base; unmatched junction bases: 4. The CDR3 is CATRLAGRTDTQYF. DNA for the CDR3: TGTGCCACGAGACTAGCGGGCCGCACAGATACGCAGTATTTT.

This CDR3 reads CASSSVGQGYGYTF. CDR3 in DNA: TGTGCCAGCAGTTCCGTAGGACAGGGCTATGGCTACACCTTC. The chain combines TRBV6-2 or TRBV6-3 with TRBJ1-2; the match to TRBD1 covers 8 bases. CDR1 and CDR2 from the germline V gene are MNHEY and SVGEGT. J gave up 4 bases and V 4 bases, and 5 bases lay outside the gene matches. This CDR3 region has 14 residues.

The chain joins TRBV5-4 to TRBJ1-1; TRBD1 is a possible D gene (6 bases). Germline CDR1 is SGHNT and CDR2 is YYREEE (reference sequence). V lost 4 bases, J lost 3 bases, and 10 bases lay in between. CDR3 length equals 13 residues. CDR3 loop: CASSTGTHTEAFF. The CDR3 nucleotides read TGTGCCAGCAGCACGGGGACACACACTGAAGCTTTCTTT. Combining the CDR3 with reference TRBV5-4 and TRBJ1-1 gives the whole variable domain ETGVTQSPTHLIKTRGQQVTLRCSSQSGHNTVSWYQQALGQGPQFIFQYYREEENGRGNFPPRFSGLQFPNYSSELNVNALELDDSALYLCASSTGTHTEAFFGQGTRLTVV.

V usage is TRBV3-1 (or the pseudogene TRBV3-2) and J usage is TRBJ2-5, with 9 bases lining up with TRBD1. Germline CDR1 reads LGHDT; CDR2 reads YNNKEL (reference sequence). V was pared by 4 bases and J by 4 bases, with 13 bases of the junction left unmatched. The CDR3 has 17 residues. The CDR3 region has the DNA TGTGCCAGCAGCCGGCGGACAGGGGTAGGGTTTATAGAGACCCAGTACTTC. It specifies CASSRRTGVGFIETQYF.

V usage is TRBV5-8 and J usage is TRBJ2-1; 10 bases align to TRBD2. This CDR3 contains 20 residues. V trimming: 4 bases; J trimming: 0 bases; junction bases outside the gene matches: 16. Germline CDR1 reads SGHTS; CDR2 reads YDEGEE. CDR3 coding DNA: TGTGCCAGCAGCCCGCGACTAGCGGGCCCGCGCGCGCTCTCCTACAATGAGCAGTTCTTC. Protein product: CASSPRLAGPRALSYNEQFF.

The chain is built from TRBV3-1 (or the pseudogene TRBV3-2) and TRBJ2-1; 14 positions agree with TRBD2. J gave up 7 bases and V 2 bases, and 4 bases lay outside the gene matches. The CDR3 runs 16 residues. Germline V lookup: CDR1 LGHDT, CDR2 YNNKEL (reference sequence). The chain's CDR3 is CASSQIGTSGRNEQFF. Here the CDR3 DNA reads TGTGCCAGCAGCCAAATTGGGACTAGCGGGAGAAATGAGCAGTTCTTC.